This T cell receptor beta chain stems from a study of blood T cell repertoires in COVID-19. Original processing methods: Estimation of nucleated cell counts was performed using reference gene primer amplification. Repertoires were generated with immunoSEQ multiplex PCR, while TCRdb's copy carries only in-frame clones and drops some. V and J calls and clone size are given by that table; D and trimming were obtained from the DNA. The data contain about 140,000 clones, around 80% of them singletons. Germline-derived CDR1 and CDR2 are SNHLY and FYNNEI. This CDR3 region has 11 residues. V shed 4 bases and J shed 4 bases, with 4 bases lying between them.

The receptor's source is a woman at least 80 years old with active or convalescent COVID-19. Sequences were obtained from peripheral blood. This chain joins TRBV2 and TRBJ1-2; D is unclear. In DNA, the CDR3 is TGTGCCAGCAGTGTTCGCTATGGCTACACCTTC. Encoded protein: CASSVRYGYTF.